This T cell receptor (beta chain) is drawn from a study of CD8 T cells in ankylosing spondylitis. Findings of the study overall: According to the report, clones linked to the disease were significantly enriched in matched synovial fluid samples taken from ankylosing spondylitis patients. A TCR beta motif of about 8 highly homologous variants seemed to mark ankylosing spondylitis blood.

This clonotype has more than one count but fewer than ten. Its antigen is still unknown. V dropped 3 bases and J dropped 3; count of bases not matched to a gene: 4. CDR1 SGDLS and CDR2 YYNGEE come from the germline V gene. The CDR3 covers 15 residues. Preparation of TCR beta libraries was done by quantitative 5'-RACE with molecular barcodes. TCRdb re-derived calls from the 5' RACE reads in MiXCR, one entry per CDR3 protein. The top ten clones hold about 1.8% of a sample with around 30,000 distinct CDR3 sequences, less than 5.5% of them seen once. The clonotype comes from a female donor with ankylosing spondylitis or in good health (not recorded which). V gene TRBV9 combines with J gene TRBJ2-5; 11 bases line up with TRBD2. The sample consisted of blood, either unsorted or a sorted T cell fraction (not recorded which). The CDR3 sequence: CASSAGTSGKETQYF. The CDR3 nucleotides are TGTGCCAGCAGCGCTGGGACTAGCGGCAAAGAGACCCAGTACTTC. The whole variable domain, filled in from reference TRBV9 and TRBJ2-5, reads DSGVTQTPKHLITATGQRVTLRCSPRSGDLSVYWYQQSLDQGLQFLIQYYNGEERAKGNILERFSAQQFPDLHSELNLSSLELGDSALYFCASSAGTSGKETQYFGPGTRLLVL.